This entry is about one T cell receptor (beta chain). This sample stems from a study of blood T cell repertoires in COVID-19. Study in general: T cells, B-cell-depleted T cells, or PBMCs provided the cDNA or gDNA that served as material.

This CDR3 has 15 residues. Authors' data handling: Amplification of reference gene primers provided the estimated nucleated cell counts. Using immunoSEQ multiplex PCR, the repertoire was profiled, and TCRdb retains in-frame clones only, with some absent. V, J and clone size reflect that table, while D and trimming were determined from the DNA. This table holds about 310,000 clones, 89% found once. The study drew participants aged about 18 to 95 years from around 24 US areas. Self-reported history from a screening survey and questionnaire set each donor's cohort. Sequences were obtained from PBMCs or T cells enriched from blood (not recorded which). This receptor was obtained from a woman younger than 45 who had recovered from COVID-19. J is TRBJ2-7 and V is TRBV21-1; TRBD1 is taken as the D call from the table, unchecked against the DNA. TRBV21-1 counts as a pseudogene. In DNA, the CDR3 is TGTGCCAGCAGCAAAGCGGTCAGGGGGAAGTACGAGCAGTACTTC. Residues: CASSKAVRGKYEQYF.